These 4 T cell receptor beta chains share one sample of origin, sequenced in a study of T-cell memory formation after mild COVID-19. MiXCR, run by TCRdb on the 5' RACE reads, gives a single entry per CDR3 protein. The sample consists of 250,000 to 300,000 distinct CDR3 sequences, more than 15% of them appearing once. The specimen sequenced was PBMCs or a T cell subset sorted from them (not recorded which). These receptors were taken from a man between 18 and 29 years old who had mild COVID-19 (a few samples of this study predate the infection). Cell type and time point are not known.

This chain joins TRBV7-9 and TRBJ1-2, with 7 bases aligning to TRBD1. V dropped 6 bases and J dropped 6; count of bases not matched to a gene: 7. CDR1 and CDR2 from the germline V gene are SEHNR and FQNEAQ (reference sequence). The CDR3 is made up of 13 amino acids. The CDR3 here is CASSLTGEDGYTF. The CDR3 DNA is TGTGCCAGCAGTCTAACAGGGGAGGATGGCTACACCTTC.

This clonotype was observed a handful of times. This CDR3 reads CASSVKQTQYF. In DNA form, the CDR3 reads TGCGCCAGCAGTGTAAAACAGACCCAGTACTTC. V gene TRBV10-1 combines with J gene TRBJ2-5; no clear D gene. Looked up from germline, CDR1 is WNHNN and CDR2 is SYGVQD (reference sequence). Trimming took off 4 bases at V and 6 bases at J, with 6 bases between the two ends. The CDR3 is 11 amino acids.

The chain uses TRBV10-3 and TRBJ1-2, with D possibly TRBD1 on 5 matching bases. The CDR3 is 12 residues long. Trimming removed 6 bases from V and 7 bases from J, with 12 bases in between. From germline, CDR1 is ENHRY and CDR2 SYGVKD. The CDR3 DNA follows: TGTGCCATCAGGGGGGTAACAGTTGGCTACACCTTC. Encoded protein: CAIRGVTVGYTF.

There are many counts of this clonotype. The chain employs TRBV3-1 and TRBJ2-7, with TRBD2 matching 9 bases. The V segment lost 5 bases and the J segment 6 bases; nucleotides outside the gene matches: 5. The CDR3 runs 13 residues. Germline V lookup: CDR1 LGHDT, CDR2 YNNKEL (reference sequence). This CDR3 is CASSFSGGLEQYF. The CDR3 nucleotides are TGTGCCAGCAGCTTTAGCGGGGGACTCGAGCAGTACTTC.